These 16 T cell receptor beta chains were sequenced from one sample in a study of blood T cell repertoires in COVID-19. Profiling relied on immunoSEQ multiplex PCR, and the TCRdb table lists in-frame clones only, not all of them. Of over 110,000 clones in the sample, more than 75% were seen once. The material sequenced was PBMCs or T cells enriched from blood (not recorded which). These receptors all stem from a man in his sixties who had recovered from COVID-19.

The V gene is TRBV30, the J gene TRBJ2-3; D might be TRBD1 (5 bases). Trimming pared 0 bases from V and 6 bases from J, leaving 10 bases between. This CDR3 is 13 amino acids long. CDR1 and CDR2 from the germline V gene are GTSNPN and SVGIG (reference sequence). The CDR3 DNA reads as TGTGCCTGGAGTGTACAGGCAGGGGATACGCAGTATTTT. This encodes CAWSVQAGDTQYF. Combining the CDR3 with reference TRBV30 and TRBJ2-3 gives the whole variable domain SQTIHQWPATLVQPVGSPLSLECTVEGTSNPNLYWYRQAAGRGLQLLFYSVGIGQISSEVPQNLSASRPQDRQFILSSKKLLLSDSGFYLCAWSVQAGDTQYFGPGTRLTVL.

This chain uses TRBV14 with TRBJ2-7; D perhaps matches TRBD1 (6 bases). The CDR3 loop spans 14 amino acids. Trimming stripped 4 bases from V and 1 base from J, with 11 bases between. Germline-derived CDR1 and CDR2 are SGHDN and FVKESK. The CDR3 loop reads CASSLDSISYEQYF. CDR3 coding DNA: TGTGCCAGCAGCCTGGACAGTATATCCTACGAGCAGTACTTC. The variable domain in full, with the rest retrieved from reference TRBV14 and TRBJ2-7, is EAGVTQFPSHSVIEKGQTVTLRCDPISGHDNLYWYRRVMGKEIKFLLHFVKESKQDESGMPNNRFLAERTGGTYSTLKVQPAELEDSGVYFCASSLDSISYEQYFGPGTRLTVT.

The genes are TRBV28 and TRBJ2-7, with D maybe TRBD1 (5 bases). The CDR3 runs 19 residues. Looked up from germline, CDR1 is MDHEN and CDR2 is SYDVKM. V shed 3 bases and J shed 2 bases, with 26 bases lying between them. The CDR3 loop is CASSFRSWGRSTQTYEQYF. CDR3 bases: TGTGCCAGCAGTTTCAGATCTTGGGGCCGCTCTACTCAAACCTACGAGCAGTACTTC. Full variable domain (remainder filled in from reference TRBV28 and TRBJ2-7): DVKVTQSSRYLVKRTGEKVFLECVQDMDHENMFWYRQDPGLGLRLIYFSYDVKMKEKGDIPEGYSVSREKKERFSLILESASTNQTSMYLCASSFRSWGRSTQTYEQYFGPGTRLTVT.

This clone has a handful of counts. The J gene is TRBJ1-3, the V gene TRBV4-1, with D uncertain. Trimming cost V 0 bases and J 3 bases, with 9 bases left between them. The CDR3 contains 15 residues. Per germline, CDR1 MGHRA and CDR2 YSYEKL. The CDR3 coding sequence is TGCGCCAGCAGCCAAGATCCGGGAGGTGGAAACACCATATATTTT. Protein: CASSQDPGGGNTIYF.

The J gene is TRBJ2-3, the V gene TRBV11-3; possible D gene TRBD1, 6 bases. The CDR3 runs 13 residues. The germline V and J ends were trimmed by 5 bases and 8 bases, with 14 bases remaining between them. Germline V gives CDR1 SGHNT, CDR2 YENEEA. The CDR3 sequence is CASSQGQFGTQYF. CDR3 in DNA: TGTGCCAGCAGCCAAGGACAGTTCGGTACGCAGTATTTT.

The chain uses TRBV5-1 and TRBJ2-3; TRBD2 matches at 15 bases. Germline V CDR1 and CDR2: SGHRS, YFSETQ. The CDR3 covers 18 residues. With 4 bases clipped from V and 3 bases from J, the junction kept 9 bases outside the gene matches. The CDR3: CASSTGLAGGKTTDTQYF. The DNA for the CDR3 is TGCGCCAGCAGCACGGGACTAGCGGGGGGTAAAACGACAGATACGCAGTATTTT.

Concerning this clone: The junction does not match germline at one end; this may be a read error. J is TRBJ1-1 and V is TRBV28; D is uncertain. The CDR3 is 14 amino acids. Looked up from germline, CDR1 is MDHEN and CDR2 is SYDVKM. Here the CDR3 reads CATSLAQPNTEAFF. The CDR3 DNA reads as TGTGCCACCAGTTTAGCACAGCCGAACACTGAAGCTTTCTTT.

This chain connects TRBV2 to TRBJ2-5; the match to TRBD1 covers 8 bases. CDR3 length equals 14 residues. With V trimmed by 4 bases and J by 7 bases, 8 bases remained unmatched. Germline CDR1 SNHLY, CDR2 FYNNEI. This CDR3 reads CASSGGRGRPTQYF. The CDR3 bases are TGTGCCAGCAGTGGTGGCAGGGGGCGGCCGACCCAGTACTTC.

The J gene is TRBJ2-1, the V gene TRBV11-3; TRBD2 aligns across 8 bases. J gave up 4 bases and V 0 bases, and 23 bases lay outside the gene matches. Germline V gene lookup returns CDR1 SGHNT and CDR2 YENEEA. The CDR3 is 22 amino acids. CDR3 DNA: TGTGCCAGCAGCTTAGAAGCGGGGGAGGCCAAAAGCCTTCAGCAGCCATACAATGAGCAGTTCTTC. Translation gives CASSLEAGEAKSLQQPYNEQFF.

V usage is TRBV18 and J usage is TRBJ1-4; 9 bases line up with TRBD1. V lost 6 bases to trimming and J lost 8 bases; unmatched junction nucleotides: 10. CDR3 size: 15 residues. Germline V gene lookup returns CDR1 KGHSH and CDR2 LQKENI. As DNA, the CDR3 is TGTGCCAGCTCTCGCGGGACAGGGTGGAGCGAAAAACTGTTTTTT. Translating gives CASSRGTGWSEKLFF.

The chain combines TRBV13 with TRBJ2-3; D is possibly TRBD2 (5 bases). This CDR3 has 14 amino acids. Trimming removed 0 bases from V and 4 bases from J, with 8 bases in between. CDR1 and CDR2 (germline): PRHDT, FYEKMQ (reference sequence). The CDR3 spells CASSLGSGPDTQYF. CDR3 bases: TGTGCCAGCAGCTTAGGGAGCGGCCCAGATACGCAGTATTTT.

This clone was detected only a few times. V is TRBV18 and J is TRBJ1-4; TRBD1 agrees at 8 bases. V shed 5 bases, J shed 6 bases, and the junction held 8 bases outside the gene matches. The CDR3 sequence is 15 residues long. The germline gives CDR1 KGHSH, CDR2 LQKENI. The CDR3 reads CASSFRTGRDEKLFF. The CDR3 coding sequence is TGTGCCAGCTCATTCAGGACAGGGCGGGATGAAAAACTGTTTTTT.

This clone was recorded once. The V call is TRBV6-2 or TRBV6-3, the J call TRBJ2-1; no clear D. V gave up 5 bases and J gave up 9 bases, with 11 bases separating them. CDR1 is MNHEY and CDR2 is SVGEGT in the germline V gene. The CDR3 contains 12 residues. This chain's CDR3 is CASSQLLGEQFF. In nucleotides, the CDR3 is TGTGCCAGCAGTCAACTACTCGGTGAGCAGTTCTTC.

The chain joins TRBV28 to TRBJ1-6, with D possibly TRBD1 on 5 matching bases. CDR3 size: 14 residues. Germline V gene sequence: CDR1 MDHEN, CDR2 SYDVKM. V was shortened by 3 bases and J by 10 bases, with 13 bases between the two germline ends. For the CDR3, the DNA is TGTGCCAGCAGTTTGAGCAGGGATTTATCACCCCTCCACTTT. Its protein is CASSLSRDLSPLHF.

This clone came up a few times. The V call is TRBV5-5, the J call TRBJ1-1; D gene unclear. V dropped 4 bases and J dropped 4 bases, with 8 bases sitting between them. Germline lookup yields CDR1 SGHKS and CDR2 YYEKEE (reference sequence). The CDR3 spans 12 residues. This CDR3 reads CASSLVVTEAFF. For the CDR3, the DNA is TGTGCCAGCAGCCTAGTTGTCACTGAAGCTTTCTTT. The whole variable domain, filled in from reference TRBV5-5 and TRBJ1-1, reads DAGVTQSPTHLIKTRGQQVTLRCSPISGHKSVSWYQQVLGQGPQFIFQYYEKEERGRGNFPDRFSARQFPNYSSELNVNALLLGDSALYLCASSLVVTEAFFGQGTRLTVV.

This clone is a singleton in its sample. The chain employs TRBV12-3 or TRBV12-4 and TRBJ1-5; no firm D call. Trimming removed 6 bases from V and 3 bases from J, with 6 bases in between. This CDR3 contains 12 residues. The CDR3 loop is CASRADNQPQHF. The CDR3 DNA sequence: TGTGCCAGCAGGGCAGACAATCAGCCCCAGCATTTT.